These T cell receptor beta chains were read from a single sample in a study of follicular helper T cells after annual influenza vaccination. Libraries were prepared by immunoSEQ multiplex PCR; TCRdb keeps only in-frame clonotypes and omits some of them. The sample carries about 14,000 clones, roughly 86% recorded once. The sample here was CXCR5- memory CD4+ T cells sorted from blood, taken on the day of influenza vaccination. These receptors came from an adult who received the influenza vaccine. Each CDR3 is given with its conserved first and last residue. A D gene is named only where the DNA matches it firmly. Where a row states a size, it is once, few, many or the class of an expanded clone; other rows omit it.

>-|TRBV30|TRBJ1-1|-
CAWSGRVNTEAFF
TGTGCCTGGAGCGGGCGAGTGAACACTGAAGCTTTCTTT
>-|TRBV27|TRBJ2-5|-
CASSLVRGMRETQYF
TGTGCCAGCAGTCTAGTCCGGGGGATGAGGGAGACCCAGTACTTC
>-|TRBV11-2|TRBJ2-1|TRBD2
CASSLEGLAGGIYNEQFF
TGTGCCAGCAGCTTAGAGGGACTAGCGGGGGGGATTTACAATGAGCAGTTCTTC
>-|TRBV5-6|TRBJ2-2|-
CASSKGRQVNTGELFF
TGTGCCAGCAGCAAGGGCCGACAGGTCAACACCGGGGAGCTGTTTTTT
>-|TRBV18|TRBJ2-5|-
CASSPPLTSASETQYF
TGTGCCAGCTCACCACCGTTGACTAGTGCTAGTGAGACCCAGTACTTC
>-|TRBV11-2|TRBJ1-6|-
CASSSSMSSYNSPLHF
TGTGCCAGCAGCTCATCAATGAGCTCCTATAATTCACCCCTCCACTTT
>once|TRBV15|TRBJ1-1|TRBD1
CATSRDRTGGTEAFF
TGTGCCACCAGCAGAGATAGGACAGGTGGTACTGAAGCTTTCTTT
>-|TRBV19|TRBJ1-1|-
CASTAGTSNTEAFF
TGTGCCAGTACTGCCGGGACATCGAACACTGAAGCTTTCTTT
>-|TRBV5-1|TRBJ2-5|-
CASSPGPETQYF
TGCGCCAGCAGTCCTGGGCCGGAGACCCAGTACTTC
>-|TRBV19|TRBJ2-3|-
CASSIEGRGTDTQYF
TGTGCCAGTAGTATAGAGGGCAGGGGCACAGATACGCAGTATTTT
>-|TRBV30|TRBJ2-3|-
CAWTATGGTDTQYF
TGTGCCTGGACTGCGACAGGTGGGACGGATACGCAGTATTTT
>-|TRBV5-4|TRBJ2-3|TRBD2
CAGSTGTSPATDTQYF
TGTGCCGGCAGCACCGGGACTAGCCCCGCCACAGATACGCAGTATTTT
>-|TRBV6-6|TRBJ1-3|-
CASSYYEGSGNTIYF
TGTGCCAGCAGTTACTATGAGGGCTCTGGAAACACCATATATTTT
>-|TRBV5-1|TRBJ1-4|-
CASSSTGLINEKLFF
TGCGCCAGCAGTTCCACGGGACTGATTAATGAAAAACTGTTTTTT
>-|TRBV9|TRBJ1-6|-
CASSDLSGGYNSPLHF
TGTGCCAGCAGCGACCTAAGCGGGGGTTATAATTCACCCCTCCACTTT
>-|TRBV29-1|TRBJ2-3|-
CSVERRESDTQYF
TGCAGCGTTGAACGCAGGGAGTCAGATACGCAGTATTTT
>-|TRBV7-2|TRBJ2-1|-
CASSVEPGRGVTNEQFF
TGTGCCAGCAGCGTCGAGCCGGGCCGAGGGGTTACGAATGAGCAGTTCTTC
>-|TRBV9|TRBJ1-6|TRBD1
CASSGNRGNSPLHF
TGTGCCAGCAGCGGAAACAGGGGTAATTCACCCCTCCACTTT
>-|TRBV28|TRBJ2-5|-
CASSFGADREGETQYF
TGTGCCAGCAGTTTCGGCGCTGACAGGGAGGGAGAGACCCAGTACTTC
>-|TRBV7-2|TRBJ2-5|-
CASSLSRETQYF
TGTGCCAGCAGCCTCTCCAGGGAGACCCAGTACTTC
>-|TRBV10-1|TRBJ2-3|TRBD2
CASSEGGGATDTQYF
TGCGCCAGCAGTGAGGGCGGGGGGGCCACAGATACGCAGTATTTT
>-|TRBV27|TRBJ2-1|TRBD2
CASSATTPFSGGTPSYNEQFF
TGTGCCAGCAGTGCAACTACCCCCTTTAGCGGGGGCACCCCCTCCTACAATGAGCAGTTCTTC
>-|TRBV18|TRBJ1-2|-
CASSPRRNVYGYTF
TGTGCCAGCTCACCACGGCGGAACGTCTATGGCTACACCTTC
>-|TRBV7-9|TRBJ2-7|-
CASSWRGLYEQYF
TGTGCCAGCAGCTGGCGGGGACTGTACGAGCAGTACTTC
>once|TRBV5-1|TRBJ2-5|-
CASSLAVSGSGETQYF
TGCGCCAGCAGCTTGGCCGTATCCGGGTCTGGGGAGACCCAGTACTTC
>-|TRBV25-1|TRBJ2-7|TRBD1
CASSADRAPYEQYF
TGTGCCAGCAGTGCCGACAGGGCCCCCTACGAGCAGTACTTC
>-|TRBV6-6|TRBJ2-2|-
CASSFNTGELFF
TGTGCCAGCAGTTTTAACACCGGGGAGCTGTTTTTT
>-|TRBV30|TRBJ1-3|-
CAWSILKGTIYF
TGTGCCTGGAGTATATTAAAAGGCACCATATATTTT
>-|TRBV6-1|TRBJ1-5|-
CASSEVGRFINQPQHF
TGTGCCAGCAGTGAAGTCGGCAGATTTATCAATCAGCCCCAGCATTTT
>-|TRBV28|TRBJ1-3|-
CASSVGTYSGNTIYF
TGTGCCAGCAGTGTTGGGACTTACTCTGGAAACACCATATATTTT
>-|TRBV29-1|TRBJ1-4|TRBD1
CSAGQGAGTNEKLFF
TGCAGCGCGGGACAGGGGGCAGGAACTAATGAAAAACTGTTTTTT
>-|TRBV15|TRBJ1-4|-
CATSPRRVNEKLFF
TGTGCCACCAGCCCCCGGAGGGTTAATGAAAAACTGTTTTTT
>-|TRBV7-2|TRBJ2-3|TRBD2
CASSPLPRLAGYRTDTQYF
TGTGCCAGCAGCCCTCTCCCCCGCCTAGCGGGTTACCGCACAGATACGCAGTATTTT
>-|TRBV14|TRBJ2-7|TRBD1
CASSLGQGFHEQYF
TGTGCCAGCAGCCTGGGACAGGGGTTCCACGAGCAGTACTTC
>few|TRBV5-1|TRBJ2-3|-
CASSLGSPTDTQYF
TGCGCCAGCAGCTTGGGTTCTCCCACAGATACGCAGTATTTT
>-|TRBV27|TRBJ2-3|-
CASSLRGGGTDTQYF
TGTGCCAGCAGCTTGAGGGGGGGTGGCACAGATACGCAGTATTTT
>-|TRBV6-4|TRBJ2-2|TRBD2
CARPTSGGKNNTGELFF
TGTGCCAGACCGACTAGCGGGGGAAAAAATAACACCGGGGAGCTGTTTTTT
>-|TRBV28|TRBJ1-1|-
CATRGATEAFF
TGTGCCACTCGAGGGGCCACTGAAGCTTTCTTT
>-|TRBV5-1|TRBJ2-3|-
CASSATLSTDTQYF
TGCGCCAGCAGCGCCACATTGAGCACAGATACGCAGTATTTT
>few|TRBV6-5|TRBJ1-2|-
CASSYSRGQIGYTF
TGTGCCAGCAGTTACTCGCGGGGGCAGATTGGCTACACCTTC
>-|TRBV2|TRBJ2-3|-
CASSEALSTDTQYF
TGTGCCAGCAGTGAAGCGCTGAGCACAGATACGCAGTATTTT
>-|TRBV7-9|TRBJ2-2|TRBD2
CASSGTSGNPSGELFF
TGTGCCAGCAGCGGTACTAGCGGGAATCCCTCCGGGGAGCTGTTTTTT